There are a few counts of the clone carrying this TCR beta chain. What it binds is unknown. Looked up from germline, CDR1 is MNHNY and CDR2 is SVGAGI (reference sequence). The CDR3 is 13 residues long. V was pared by 6 bases and J by 1 base, with 9 bases between. This sample is part of a study of blood T cells in healthy people across ages. Study details: T cells yielded about one barcoded beta molecule per two cells through template switching. General observations from the study: Fewer expanded clones and more diversity marked long-lived versus aged donors. Possibly confounding the expanded clonotype changes was the fact that donor CMV status was unknown. TCR beta diversity per million T cells fell roughly linearly with age.

Together with a sample-barcoded 5' primer, a J-beta primer mix was included in a second PCR lasting about 7 to 11 cycles. TCRdb used MiXCR to reprocess the 5' RACE reads, holding one entry per CDR3 protein. The sample has more than 900,000 distinct CDR3 sequences, under 30% seen once. The same sample was also studied in work on T cells of mothers and their children.

The TCR was taken from a girl under 10 years old in good health. The sequenced sample consisted of blood. This rearrangement joins TRBV6-6 to TRBJ1-2; D is unclear. CDR3 nucleotide sequence: TGTGCCAGCAGCCCCGGGATTAACTATGGCTACACCTTC. It codes for CASSPGINYGYTF.